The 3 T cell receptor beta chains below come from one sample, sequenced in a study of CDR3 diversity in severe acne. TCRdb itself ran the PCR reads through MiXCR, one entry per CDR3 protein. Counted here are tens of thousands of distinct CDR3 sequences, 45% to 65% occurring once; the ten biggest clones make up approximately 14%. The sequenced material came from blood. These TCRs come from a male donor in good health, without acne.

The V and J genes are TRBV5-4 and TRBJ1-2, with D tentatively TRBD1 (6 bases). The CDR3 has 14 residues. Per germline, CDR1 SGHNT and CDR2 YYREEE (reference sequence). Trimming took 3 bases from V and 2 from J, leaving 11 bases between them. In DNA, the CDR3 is TGTGCCAGCAGCTCCTACGGGACAAACTATGGCTACACCTTC. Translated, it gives CASSSYGTNYGYTF.

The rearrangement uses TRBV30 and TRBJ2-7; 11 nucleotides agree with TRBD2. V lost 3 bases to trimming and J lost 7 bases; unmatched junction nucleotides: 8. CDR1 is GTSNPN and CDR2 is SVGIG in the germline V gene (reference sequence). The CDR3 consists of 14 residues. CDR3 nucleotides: TGTGCCTGGAGGACTAGCGGGAACAATGGGGAGCAGTACTTC. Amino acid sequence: CAWRTSGNNGEQYF.

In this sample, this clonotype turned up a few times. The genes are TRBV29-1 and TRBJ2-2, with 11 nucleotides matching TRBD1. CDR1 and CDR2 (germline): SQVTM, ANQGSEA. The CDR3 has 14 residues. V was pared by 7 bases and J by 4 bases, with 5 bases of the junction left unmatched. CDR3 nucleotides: TGCAGCGGTGGGACAGGGGGGTTCACCGGGGAGCTGTTTTTT. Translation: CSGGTGGFTGELFF.